This TCR beta chain emerged from a study of control samples from healthy donors and cancer patients. Using immunoSEQ multiplex PCR, the repertoire was profiled, and TCRdb retains in-frame clones only, with some absent. The data hold approximately 99,000 clones, with roughly four fifths observed a single time. This clone was observed a single time. Germline values: CDR1 WSHSY, CDR2 SAAADI. V lost 3 bases and J 8 bases, leaving 14 bases between the germline ends. The CDR3 is 14 amino acids. This receptor was obtained from a man aged 18 to 30 in good health. Sequencing was carried out using blood. This sequence joins TRBV10-2 and TRBJ2-1, with TRBD1 as a possible D gene (6 bases). The CDR3 nucleotides read TGCGCCAGCAGTGATGGGTACAGGGACGATGAGCAGTTCTTC. Translated, it gives CASSDGYRDDEQFF.